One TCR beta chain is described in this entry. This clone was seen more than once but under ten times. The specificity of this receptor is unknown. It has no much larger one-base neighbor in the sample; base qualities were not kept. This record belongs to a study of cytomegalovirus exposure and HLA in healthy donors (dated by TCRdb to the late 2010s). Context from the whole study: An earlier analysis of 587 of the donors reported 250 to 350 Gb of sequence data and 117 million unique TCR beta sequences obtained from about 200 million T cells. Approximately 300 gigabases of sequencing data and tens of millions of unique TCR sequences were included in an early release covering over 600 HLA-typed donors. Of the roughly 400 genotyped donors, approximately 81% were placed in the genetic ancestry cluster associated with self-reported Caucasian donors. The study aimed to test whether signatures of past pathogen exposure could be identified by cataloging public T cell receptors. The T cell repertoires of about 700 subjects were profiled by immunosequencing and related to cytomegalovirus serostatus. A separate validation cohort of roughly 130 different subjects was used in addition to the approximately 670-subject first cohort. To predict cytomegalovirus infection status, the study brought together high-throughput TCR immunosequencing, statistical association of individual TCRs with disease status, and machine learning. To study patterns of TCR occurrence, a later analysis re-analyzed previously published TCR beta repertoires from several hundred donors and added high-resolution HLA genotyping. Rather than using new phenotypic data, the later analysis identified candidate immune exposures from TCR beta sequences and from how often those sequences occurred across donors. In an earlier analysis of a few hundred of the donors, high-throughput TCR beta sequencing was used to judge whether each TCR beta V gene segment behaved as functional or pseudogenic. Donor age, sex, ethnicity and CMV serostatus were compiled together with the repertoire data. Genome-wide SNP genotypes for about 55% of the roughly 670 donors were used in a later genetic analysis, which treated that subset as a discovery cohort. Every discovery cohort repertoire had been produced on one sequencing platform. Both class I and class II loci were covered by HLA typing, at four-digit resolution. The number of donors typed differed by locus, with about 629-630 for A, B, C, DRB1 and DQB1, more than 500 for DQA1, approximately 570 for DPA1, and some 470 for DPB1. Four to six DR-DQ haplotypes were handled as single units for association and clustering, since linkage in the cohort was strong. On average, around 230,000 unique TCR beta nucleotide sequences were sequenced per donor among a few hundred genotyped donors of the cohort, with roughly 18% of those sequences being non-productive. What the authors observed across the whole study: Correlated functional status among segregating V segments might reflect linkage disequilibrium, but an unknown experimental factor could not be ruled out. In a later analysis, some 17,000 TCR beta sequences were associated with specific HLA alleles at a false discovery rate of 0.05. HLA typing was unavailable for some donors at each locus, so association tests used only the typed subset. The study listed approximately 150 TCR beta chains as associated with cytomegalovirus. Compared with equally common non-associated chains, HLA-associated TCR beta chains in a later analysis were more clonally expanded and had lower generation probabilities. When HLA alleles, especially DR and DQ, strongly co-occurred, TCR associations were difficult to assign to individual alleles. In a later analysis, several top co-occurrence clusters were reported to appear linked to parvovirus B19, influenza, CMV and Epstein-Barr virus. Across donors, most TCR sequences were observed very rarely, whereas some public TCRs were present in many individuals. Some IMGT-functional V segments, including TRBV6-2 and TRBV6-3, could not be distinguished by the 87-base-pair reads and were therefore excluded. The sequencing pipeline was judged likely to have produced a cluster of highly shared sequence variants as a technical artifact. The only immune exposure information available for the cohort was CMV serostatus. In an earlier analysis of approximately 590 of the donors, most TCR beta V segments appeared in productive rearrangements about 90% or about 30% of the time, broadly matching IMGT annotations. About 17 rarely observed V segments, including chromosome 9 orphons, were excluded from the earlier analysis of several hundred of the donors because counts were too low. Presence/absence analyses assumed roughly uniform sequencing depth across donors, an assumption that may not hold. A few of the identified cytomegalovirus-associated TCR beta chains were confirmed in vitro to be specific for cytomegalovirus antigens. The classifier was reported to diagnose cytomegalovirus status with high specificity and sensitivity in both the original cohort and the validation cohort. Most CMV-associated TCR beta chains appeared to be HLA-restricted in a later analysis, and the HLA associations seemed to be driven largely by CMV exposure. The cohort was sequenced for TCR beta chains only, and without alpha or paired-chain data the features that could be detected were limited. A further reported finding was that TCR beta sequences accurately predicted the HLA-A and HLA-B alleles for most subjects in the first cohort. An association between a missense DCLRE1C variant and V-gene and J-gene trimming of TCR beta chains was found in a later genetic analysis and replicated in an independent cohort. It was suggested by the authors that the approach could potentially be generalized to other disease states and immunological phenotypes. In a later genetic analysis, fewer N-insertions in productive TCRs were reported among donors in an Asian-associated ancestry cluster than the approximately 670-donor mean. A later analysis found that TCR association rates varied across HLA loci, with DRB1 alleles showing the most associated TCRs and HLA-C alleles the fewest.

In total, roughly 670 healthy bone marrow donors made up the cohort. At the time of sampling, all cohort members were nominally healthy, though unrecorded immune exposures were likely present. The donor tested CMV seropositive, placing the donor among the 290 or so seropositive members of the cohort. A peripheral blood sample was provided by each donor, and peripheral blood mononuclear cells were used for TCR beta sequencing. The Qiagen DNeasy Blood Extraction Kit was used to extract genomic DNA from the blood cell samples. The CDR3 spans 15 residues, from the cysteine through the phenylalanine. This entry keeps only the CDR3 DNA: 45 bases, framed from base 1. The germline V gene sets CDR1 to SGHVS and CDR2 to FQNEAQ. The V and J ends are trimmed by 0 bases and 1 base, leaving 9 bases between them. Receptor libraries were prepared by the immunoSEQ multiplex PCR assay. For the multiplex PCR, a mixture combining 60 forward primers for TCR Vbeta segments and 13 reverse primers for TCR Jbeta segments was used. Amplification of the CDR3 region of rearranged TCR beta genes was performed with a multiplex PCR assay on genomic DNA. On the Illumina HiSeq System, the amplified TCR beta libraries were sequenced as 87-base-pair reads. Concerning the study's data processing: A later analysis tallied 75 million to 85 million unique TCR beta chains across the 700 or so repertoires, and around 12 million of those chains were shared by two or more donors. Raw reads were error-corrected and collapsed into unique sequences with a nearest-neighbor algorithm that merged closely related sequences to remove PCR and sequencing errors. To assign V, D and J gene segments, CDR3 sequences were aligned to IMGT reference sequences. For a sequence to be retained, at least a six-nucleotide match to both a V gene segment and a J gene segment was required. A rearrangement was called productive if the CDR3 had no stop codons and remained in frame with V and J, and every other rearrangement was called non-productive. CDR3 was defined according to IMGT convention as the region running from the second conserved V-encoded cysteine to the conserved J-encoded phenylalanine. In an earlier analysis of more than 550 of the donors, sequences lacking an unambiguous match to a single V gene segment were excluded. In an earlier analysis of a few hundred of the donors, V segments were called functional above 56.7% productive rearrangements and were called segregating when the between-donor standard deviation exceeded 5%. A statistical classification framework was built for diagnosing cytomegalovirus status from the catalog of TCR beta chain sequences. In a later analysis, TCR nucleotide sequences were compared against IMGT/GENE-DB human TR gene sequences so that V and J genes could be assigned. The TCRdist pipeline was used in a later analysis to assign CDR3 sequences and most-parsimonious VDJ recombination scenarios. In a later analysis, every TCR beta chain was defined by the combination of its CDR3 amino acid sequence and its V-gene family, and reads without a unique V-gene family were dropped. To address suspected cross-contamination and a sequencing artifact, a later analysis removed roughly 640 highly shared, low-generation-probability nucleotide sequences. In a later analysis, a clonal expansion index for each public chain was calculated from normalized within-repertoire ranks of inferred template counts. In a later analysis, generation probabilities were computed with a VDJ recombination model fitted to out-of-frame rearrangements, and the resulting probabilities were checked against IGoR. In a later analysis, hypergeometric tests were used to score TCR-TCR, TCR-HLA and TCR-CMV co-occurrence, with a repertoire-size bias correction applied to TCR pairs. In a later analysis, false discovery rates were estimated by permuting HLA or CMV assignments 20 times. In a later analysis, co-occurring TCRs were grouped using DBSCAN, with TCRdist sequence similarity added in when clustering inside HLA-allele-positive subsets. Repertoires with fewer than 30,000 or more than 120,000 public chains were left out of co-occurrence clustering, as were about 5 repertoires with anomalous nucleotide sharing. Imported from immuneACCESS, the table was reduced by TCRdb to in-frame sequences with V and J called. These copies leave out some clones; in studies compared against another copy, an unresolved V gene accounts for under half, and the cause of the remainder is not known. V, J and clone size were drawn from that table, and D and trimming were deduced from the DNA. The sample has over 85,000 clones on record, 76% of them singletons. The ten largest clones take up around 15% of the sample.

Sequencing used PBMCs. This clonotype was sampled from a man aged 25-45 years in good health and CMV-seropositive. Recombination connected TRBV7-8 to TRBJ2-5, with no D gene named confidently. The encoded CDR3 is CASSLAVRAQETQYF. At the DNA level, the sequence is TGTGCCAGCAGCTTAGCGGTTCGCGCCCAAGAGACCCAGTACTTC.